What follows is one TCR beta chain and its context. Its antigen is not known. Noted time point: persistent/refractory GD, antithyroid drugs over 5 years with positive TRAb. PBMC RNA served as the TCR library source. Graves' disease was diagnosed by American Thyroid Association guidelines. In building TCR beta libraries, iRepertoire HTBI primers were used together with Arm-PCR of CDR3 regions. TCRdb used MiXCR to reprocess the multiplex PCR reads, holding one entry per CDR3 protein. The sample includes some 470,000 distinct CDR3 sequences, around a fifth seen only once; the top ten take roughly 6.9%. These data come from a study of regulatory T cells in long-lasting Graves disease. At the level of the study: The definition of persistent Graves' disease was over 5 years of antithyroid drugs with positive TSH receptor antibodies. Notes on the study in general: Whereas 966 public clonotypes were shared by new patients, persistent patients shared more, at around 2,700. Newly diagnosed patients had higher TCR diversity than persistent Graves' patients did.

CDR3 length: 14 residues. The germline V gene encodes CDR1 LNHDA and CDR2 SQIVND (reference sequence). V lost 4 bases, J lost 0 bases, and 6 bases lay in between. Specimen: peripheral blood mononuclear cells (PBMCs), collected when the disease was refractory, from a patient treated with antithyroid drugs. This clonotype was sampled from a female donor with Graves disease. The chain recombines TRBV19 with TRBJ2-2; no reliable D call. CDR3 sequence (DNA): TGTGCCAGTAGTAAGTTTGCGAACACCGGGGAGCTGTTTTTT. Its translation: CASSKFANTGELFF.